The 2 T cell receptor beta chains below come from one sample, sequenced in a study of radiotherapy plus CTLA-4 blockade in lung cancer. The protocol was immunoSEQ multiplex PCR, while the TCRdb copy is restricted to in-frame clones and leaves out a portion. The sample shows 90,000 to 100,000 clones, about four fifths of them seen only once. Sample: peripheral blood, taken from a patient treated with radiotherapy plus ipilimumab. The source is a human donor with non-small cell lung cancer who had a partial response to radiotherapy plus ipilimumab. Some clones in this sample may be carry-over from other donors' samples.

This clone was seen only a few times. The gene calls are TRBV11-2 and TRBJ1-1; D perhaps matches TRBD1 (6 bases). Looked up from germline, CDR1 is SGHAT and CDR2 is FQNNGV. Trimming stripped 5 bases from V and 4 bases from J, with 14 bases between. CDR3 length: 14 residues. CDR3 nucleotides: TGTGCCAGCAGCCCACCCCAGGGGATCACTGAAGCTTTCTTT. It translates to CASSPPQGITEAFF.

V and J are TRBV7-9 and TRBJ1-1; no clear D. The CDR3 is made up of 12 amino acids. Trimming removed 8 bases from V and 7 bases from J, with 14 bases in between. Germline assignment: CDR1 SEHNR and CDR2 FQNEAQ (reference sequence). DNA of the CDR3: TGTGCCAGCCGCACTGCGGATAGTGAAGCTTTCTTT. Translated, it gives CASRTADSEAFF.